The sample holds one count of the clone carrying this T cell receptor (beta chain). The record originates from a study of blood T cell repertoires in COVID-19. Assay used: immunoSEQ multiplex PCR; TCRdb lists only in-frame clones, some missing. The table includes some 450,000 clones, 70% to 90% detected once. CDR1 and CDR2 (germline): SGHRS, YFSETQ. The V gene lost 5 bases and the J gene lost 1 base, with 6 bases spanning the gap. This CDR3 has 12 amino acids. The receptor's source is a woman in her fifties or sixties with COVID-19, enrolled during active disease. The V gene is TRBV5-1, the J gene TRBJ1-1; no firm D call. Sequences were obtained from peripheral blood. The CDR3: CASRTQNTEAFF. CDR3 bases: TGCGCCAGCAGAACTCAGAACACTGAAGCTTTCTTT.